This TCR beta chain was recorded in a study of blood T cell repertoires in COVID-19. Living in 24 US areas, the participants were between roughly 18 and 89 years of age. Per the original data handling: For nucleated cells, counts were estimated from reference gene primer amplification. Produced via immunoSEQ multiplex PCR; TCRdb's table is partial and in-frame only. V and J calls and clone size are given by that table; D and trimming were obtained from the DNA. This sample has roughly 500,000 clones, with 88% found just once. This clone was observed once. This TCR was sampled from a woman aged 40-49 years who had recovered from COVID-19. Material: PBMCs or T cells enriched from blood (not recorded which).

The CDR3 reads CASGLVTRTLKYEQYF. As DNA, the CDR3 is TGTGCTAGTGGTTTGGTAACGCGGACTCTTAAATACGAGCAGTACTTC. The chain has TRBV12-5 and TRBJ2-7; D might be TRBD2 (5 bases). Looked up from germline, CDR1 is LGHNT and CDR2 is FRNRAP. Trimming stripped 0 bases from V and 4 bases from J, with 16 bases between. The CDR3 is 16 amino acids. The variable domain in full, completed from reference TRBV12-5 and TRBJ2-7, reads DARVTQTPRHKVTEMGQEVTMRCQPILGHNTVFWYRQTMMQGLELLAYFRNRAPLDDSGMPKDRFSAEMPDATLATLKIQPSEPRDSAVYFCASGLVTRTLKYEQYFGPGTRLTVT.